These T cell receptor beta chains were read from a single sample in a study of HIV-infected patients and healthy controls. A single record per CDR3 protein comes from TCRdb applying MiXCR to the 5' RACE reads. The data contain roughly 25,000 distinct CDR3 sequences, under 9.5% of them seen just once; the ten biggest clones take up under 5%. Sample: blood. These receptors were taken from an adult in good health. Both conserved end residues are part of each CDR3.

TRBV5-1	CASSGTVNTEAFF
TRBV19	CASIPNTGSQETQYF
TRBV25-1	CASSGLQGDSNQPQHF
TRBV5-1	CASSLGDRVEVSQYF
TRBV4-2	CASSQGLRETQYF
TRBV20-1	CSARVGTSLNTEAFF
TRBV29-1	CSVAGTSGGASTDTQYF
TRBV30	CAWSVQGGANQPQHF
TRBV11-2	CASSLFQGEWPQHF
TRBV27	CASSPGQLLYEQFF
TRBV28	CASSARWTEAFF
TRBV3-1	CASSHTGSVNTEAFF
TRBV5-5	CASTPLGADTEAFF
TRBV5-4	CASSLGQGAGELFF
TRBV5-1	CASSFTGLGNTIYF
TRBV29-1	CSVSPGANYGYTF
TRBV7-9	CASSQGQVVEETQYF
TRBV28	CASSFMNRGSNTEAFF
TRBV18	CASSPGGDTEAFF
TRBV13	CASSLIGLESNEQFF
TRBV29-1	CSVGKTSGSKETQYF
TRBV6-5	CASSPRRGDTEAFF
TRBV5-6	CASSLARDRGNNEKLFF
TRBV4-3	CASSQGEPYNEQFF
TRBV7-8	CASSPGGSTDTQYF
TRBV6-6	CASSYHGDSTASYEQYF
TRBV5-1	CASSWRGTGDSNQPQHF
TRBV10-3	CAITGQSTDTQYF
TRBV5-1	CASSLAEGGNQPQHF
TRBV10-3	CAISAGQGADTQYF
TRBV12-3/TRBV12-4	CASSPIGEQFF
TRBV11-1	CASSPPGQGAGGYTF
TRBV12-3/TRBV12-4	CASSLVQTHRNEQFF
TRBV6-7	CASSLGQSYEQYF
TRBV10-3	CAISGSYRQNYGYTF
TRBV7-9	CASSLATSRYGYTF
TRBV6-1	CASREPGRLVNTEAFF
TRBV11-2	CASRGPTSTDTQYF
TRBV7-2	CASSLEGTDYEQYF
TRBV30	CAWGFTGVGEQYF